This TCR beta chain derives from a study of T cells in Graves' hyperthyroidism and ophthalmopathy. Diagnoses were established using clinical symptoms, serum thyroxine and TRAb, thyroid ultrasound and orbital computed tomography. Template material for amplifying TCR beta CDR3 regions consisted of RNA transcripts. Primed by the HTBI set, a first-round RT-PCR was run on the TCR CDR3. Each CDR3 protein gets one entry after TCRdb re-called the multiplex PCR reads with MiXCR. The sample consists of more than 650,000 distinct CDR3 sequences, 14% of them appearing once. The TCR comes from a young woman with Graves' hyperthyroidism. Sequencing was carried out using blood.

The CDR3 DNA follows: TGCAGTGCTAGAAGTCAGGGCTTACAATCGAACACTGAAGCTTTCTTT. Protein product: CSARSQGLQSNTEAFF. This chain uses TRBV20-1 with TRBJ1-1, with a possible D match to TRBD1 (5 bases). Germline values: CDR1 DFQATT, CDR2 SNEGSKA (reference sequence). The CDR3 runs 16 residues. Trimming stripped 2 bases from V and 1 base from J, with 17 bases between.